Listed below are T cell receptor beta chains from one sample, sequenced in a study of blood T cell repertoires in COVID-19. Sequenced by immunoSEQ multiplex PCR; TCRdb stores in-frame clones only, minus some. Among about 69,000 clones listed, under 85% were seen once. Source material: peripheral blood. All receptors come from a man between 50 and 59 years old with COVID-19, enrolled during active disease. The CDR3 runs from the conserved cysteine through the conserved F or W. D genes are given only for firm matches. The size field is filled for only some rows; it gives once, few, many or a size class.

v_call: TRBV4-1
d_call: TRBD1
j_call: TRBJ2-1
clone_size: -
cdr3_aa: CASSQPGQGINNEQFF
cdr3_nt: TGCGCCAGCAGCCAACCGGGACAGGGTATCAACAATGAGCAGTTCTTC

v_call: TRBV30
d_call: TRBD1
j_call: TRBJ2-3
clone_size: -
cdr3_aa: CAWSPPGQSPDTQYF
cdr3_nt: TGTGCCTGGAGTCCTCCGGGACAGTCGCCAGATACGCAGTATTTT

v_call: TRBV3-1/TRBV3-2
d_call: -
j_call: TRBJ2-7
clone_size: -
cdr3_aa: CASSQGTTVSYEQYF
cdr3_nt: TGTGCCAGCAGCCAAGGGACAACAGTCTCCTACGAGCAGTACTTC

v_call: TRBV7-6
d_call: TRBD1
j_call: TRBJ2-7
clone_size: -
cdr3_aa: CASSSGNRGSYEQYF
cdr3_nt: TGTGCCAGCAGCTCGGGTAACAGGGGTTCCTACGAGCAGTACTTC

v_call: TRBV7-2
d_call: -
j_call: TRBJ2-3
clone_size: -
cdr3_aa: CASSRWRDTDTQYF
cdr3_nt: TGTGCCAGCAGCAGGTGGCGGGACACAGATACGCAGTATTTT

v_call: TRBV29-1
d_call: TRBD2
j_call: TRBJ2-5
clone_size: -
cdr3_aa: CSVEDRAGYPKETQYF
cdr3_nt: TGCAGCGTTGAAGATCGAGCGGGGTACCCTAAGGAGACCCAGTACTTC

v_call: TRBV7-9
d_call: TRBD1
j_call: TRBJ2-3
clone_size: -
cdr3_aa: CASSSRDRASTDTQYF
cdr3_nt: TGTGCCAGCAGCTCTAGGGACAGGGCAAGCACAGATACGCAGTATTTT

v_call: TRBV19
d_call: -
j_call: TRBJ1-5
clone_size: few
cdr3_aa: CASSIVGGGGNQPQHF
cdr3_nt: TGTGCCAGTAGTATCGTTGGGGGCGGCGGCAATCAGCCCCAGCATTTT

v_call: TRBV7-9
d_call: -
j_call: TRBJ2-1
clone_size: few
cdr3_aa: CASSFAPIGDNEQFF
cdr3_nt: TGTGCCAGCAGCTTCGCTCCAATCGGGGACAATGAGCAGTTCTTC

v_call: TRBV4-1
d_call: -
j_call: TRBJ2-3
clone_size: once
cdr3_aa: CASSQEGLSTDTQYF
cdr3_nt: TGCGCCAGCAGCCAAGAGGGCCTAAGCACAGATACGCAGTATTTT

v_call: TRBV7-9
d_call: TRBD1
j_call: TRBJ1-1
clone_size: -
cdr3_aa: CASSSTQGAEAFF
cdr3_nt: TGTGCCAGCAGTTCGACTCAGGGGGCTGAAGCTTTCTTT

v_call: TRBV30
d_call: -
j_call: TRBJ1-1
clone_size: -
cdr3_aa: CAWSVGTFGGSTEAFF
cdr3_nt: TGTGCCTGGAGTGTGGGGACCTTCGGAGGGAGCACTGAAGCTTTCTTT

v_call: TRBV3-1/TRBV3-2
d_call: -
j_call: TRBJ1-1
clone_size: few
cdr3_aa: CASSQDYRRDTEAFF
cdr3_nt: TGTGCCAGCAGCCAAGATTATCGGCGGGACACTGAAGCTTTCTTT

v_call: TRBV9
d_call: -
j_call: TRBJ2-5
clone_size: -
cdr3_aa: CASSSYQETQYF
cdr3_nt: TGTGCCAGCAGCTCCTACCAAGAGACCCAGTACTTC

v_call: TRBV9
d_call: -
j_call: TRBJ1-2
clone_size: -
cdr3_aa: CASSVGTANYGYTF
cdr3_nt: TGTGCCAGCAGCGTAGGGACAGCTAACTATGGCTACACCTTC

v_call: TRBV30
d_call: TRBD1
j_call: TRBJ1-2
clone_size: -
cdr3_aa: CAWRQGDWNGYTF
cdr3_nt: TGTGCCTGGCGACAGGGGGACTGGAATGGCTACACCTTC

v_call: TRBV7-9
d_call: TRBD2
j_call: TRBJ2-7
clone_size: -
cdr3_aa: CASSLVAGGSYEQYF
cdr3_nt: TGTGCCAGCAGCTTAGTAGCGGGGGGCTCCTACGAGCAGTACTTC

v_call: TRBV10-3
d_call: TRBD1
j_call: TRBJ2-1
clone_size: -
cdr3_aa: CAISESPRQGLFF
cdr3_nt: TGTGCCATCAGTGAGTCCCCCCGACAGGGCCTGTTCTTC

v_call: TRBV24-1
d_call: -
j_call: TRBJ1-5
clone_size: -
cdr3_aa: CATTSQGNQPQHF
cdr3_nt: TGTGCCACCACGTCACAGGGCAATCAGCCCCAGCATTTT

v_call: TRBV18
d_call: TRBD1
j_call: TRBJ1-6
clone_size: -
cdr3_aa: CASSAGGSPLHF
cdr3_nt: TGTGCCAGCTCAGCAGGGGGTTCACCCCTCCACTTT

v_call: TRBV6-5
d_call: -
j_call: TRBJ1-1
clone_size: once
cdr3_aa: CASSPGQSNAEAFF
cdr3_nt: TGTGCCAGCAGCCCCGGACAGTCAAACGCTGAAGCTTTCTTT

v_call: TRBV11-2
d_call: TRBD2
j_call: TRBJ2-2
clone_size: -
cdr3_aa: CASSRGLAGGHTGELFF
cdr3_nt: TGTGCCAGCAGCAGGGGACTAGCGGGGGGTCACACCGGGGAGCTGTTTTTT